What follows are 28 T cell receptor beta chains derived from one specimen sequenced in a study of cytomegalovirus exposure and HLA in healthy donors. The assay was immunoSEQ multiplex PCR, and TCRdb's table has in-frame clones only and misses some. The table records under 95,000 clones, roughly 94% of them present only once. Material: PBMCs. The receptors were gathered from a woman aged 18-35 years in good health and CMV-seropositive.

The V gene is TRBV4-1, the J gene TRBJ1-2, with TRBD1 as a possible D gene (6 bases). V was pared by 2 bases and J by 4 bases, with 8 bases between. CDR1 is MGHRA, CDR2 YSYEKL, per germline. There are 13 residues in the CDR3. CDR3 sequence (DNA): TGCGCCAGCAGCCAAACGACAGGCTATGGCTACACCTTC. It yields the protein CASSQTTGYGYTF.

The chain recombines TRBV5-6 with TRBJ2-7; TRBD1 aligns across 7 bases. CDR3 length: 13 amino acids. CDR1 is SGHDT and CDR2 is YYEEEE in the germline V gene. V lost 5 bases to trimming and J lost 7 bases; unmatched junction nucleotides: 9. The chain's CDR3 is CASRETGKWEQYF. Here the CDR3 DNA reads TGTGCCAGCAGGGAGACAGGGAAGTGGGAGCAGTACTTC.

This clone was counted once. The chain links TRBV5-1 to TRBJ2-5; tentatively, D is TRBD2 (6 bases). The CDR3 is made up of 16 amino acids. V shed 7 bases and J shed 0 bases, with 19 bases lying between them. Germline lookup yields CDR1 SGHRS and CDR2 YFSETQ. CDR3 DNA sequence: TGCGCCAGCCAAAGACGCGGGGCAAATTACCAAGAGACCCAGTACTTC. It yields the protein CASQRRGANYQETQYF. Together with reference TRBV5-1 and TRBJ2-5, the CDR3 gives the full variable domain: KAGVTQTPRYLIKTRGQQVTLSCSPISGHRSVSWYQQTPGQGLQFLFEYFSETQRNKGNFPGRFSGRQFSNSRSEMNVSTLELGDSALYLCASQRRGANYQETQYFGPGTRLLVL.

This clone occurred a few times. The chain couples TRBV2 to TRBJ1-5; perhaps TRBD1 as D (5 bases). This CDR3 is built from 16 residues. CDR1 is SNHLY, CDR2 FYNNEI, per germline. The V gene lost 3 bases and the J gene lost 9 bases, with 21 bases spanning the gap. The CDR3 region is CASSEDPSGPRGPQHF. CDR3 DNA: TGTGCCAGCAGTGAGGATCCCTCAGGGCCCCGTGGGCCCCAGCATTTT. Full variable domain (outside the CDR3, taken from reference TRBV2 and TRBJ1-5): EPEVTQTPSHQVTQMGQEVILRCVPISNHLYFYWYRQILGQKVEFLVSFYNNEISEKSEIFDDQFSVERPDGSNFTLKIRSTKLEDSAMYFCASSEDPSGPRGPQHFGDGTRLSIL.

The chain carries TRBV5-1 and TRBJ1-4; 11 bases match TRBD1. Germline V gene sequence: CDR1 SGHRS, CDR2 YFSETQ. V gave up 2 bases and J gave up 8 bases; unmatched junction bases: 8. This CDR3 region has 16 residues. In DNA, the CDR3 is TGCGCCAGCAGCTTCGGTCGGGACAGGGGGGGGGAAAAACTGTTTTTT. It codes for CASSFGRDRGGEKLFF.

J is TRBJ2-7 and V is TRBV28; no definite D call. The CDR3 has 13 amino acids. V dropped 2 bases and J dropped 3 bases, with 8 bases sitting between them. The germline V gene has CDR1 MDHEN and CDR2 SYDVKM. The CDR3 coding sequence is TGTGCCAGCAGTTTACCCCTCGTCTACGAGCAGTACTTC. Translated, it gives CASSLPLVYEQYF.

The chain links TRBV7-9 to TRBJ1-1, with TRBD1 matching over 9 bases. Trimming at V came to 5 bases and at J to 4 bases, leaving 2 bases not matched to a gene. This CDR3 has 13 residues. CDR1 SEHNR and CDR2 FQNEAQ come from the germline V gene (reference sequence). The CDR3 nucleotides are TGTGCCAGCAGCCGACAGGGGGGCACTGAAGCTTTCTTT. This codes for CASSRQGGTEAFF.

The chain combines TRBV19 with TRBJ1-2; TRBD1 might be the D (5 bases). V was pared by 0 bases and J by 8 bases, with 19 bases between. In germline, CDR1 is LNHDA, CDR2 SQIVND (reference sequence). The CDR3 runs to 16 residues. CDR3 bases: TGTGCCAGTAGTATAGATCGTCGGTACAGGCTGGAGGGCTACACCTTC. Encoded protein: CASSIDRRYRLEGYTF.

V and J are TRBV7-9 and TRBJ2-5, with D perhaps TRBD2 (5 bases). The CDR3 loop spans 11 amino acids. The germline V gene encodes CDR1 SEHNR and CDR2 FQNEAQ (reference sequence). The V end was cut by 3 bases, the J end by 7 bases, with 6 bases between. The CDR3 region is CASSFSGTQYF. CDR3 nucleotide sequence: TGTGCCAGCAGCTTCAGCGGGACCCAGTACTTC.

The V and J genes are TRBV6-5 and TRBJ2-7; the D gene is possibly TRBD1 (5 bases). V gave up 0 bases and J gave up 6 bases, with 12 bases separating them. Germline CDR1 MNHEY, CDR2 SVGAGI. CDR3 size: 14 residues. The CDR3 DNA reads TGTGCCAGCAGTTACTCGTCCAGGGCTCTCGAGCAGTACTTC. Protein sequence: CASSYSSRALEQYF.

This chain's CDR3 is CASSVVQGRTGELFF. In nucleotides, the CDR3 is TGTGCCAGCAGCGTAGTGCAGGGAAGAACCGGGGAGCTGTTTTTT. This chain links TRBV9 with TRBJ2-2; tentative D call: TRBD1 (5 bases). Germline-derived CDR1 and CDR2 are SGDLS and YYNGEE. The CDR3 spans 15 residues. V was shortened by 0 bases and J by 5 bases, with 11 bases between the two germline ends.

The chain links TRBV28 to TRBJ2-2; 8 nucleotides line up with TRBD2. The CDR3 runs to 16 residues. Trimming removed 5 bases from V and 0 bases from J; junction bases left unmatched: 5. The germline V gene has CDR1 MDHEN and CDR2 SYDVKM. The CDR3 region has the DNA TGTGCCAGCAGTAAACCCGGGGGGGCGAACACCGGGGAGCTGTTTTTT. It yields the protein CASSKPGGANTGELFF.

The gene calls are TRBV10-3 and TRBJ2-1; D perhaps matches TRBD2 (6 bases). Germline assignment: CDR1 ENHRY and CDR2 SYGVKD. Deletions cut 6 bases from V and 6 bases from J, with 18 bases between. The CDR3 length is 15 residues. Here the CDR3 reads CAIRPQLGGINEQFF. The CDR3 region has the DNA TGTGCCATCAGACCTCAACTTGGGGGGATCAATGAGCAGTTCTTC.

This clone was counted once. The J gene is TRBJ2-5, the V gene TRBV29-1; a weak D match, TRBD2 (5 bases). V was clipped by 7 bases and J by 4 bases, with 13 bases between them. Germline CDR1 SQVTM, CDR2 ANQGSEA. This CDR3 spans 12 amino acids. Here the CDR3 reads CSASPEGETQYF. DNA for the CDR3: TGCAGCGCCTCCCCAGAGGGAGAGACCCAGTACTTC.

This chain links TRBV19 with TRBJ2-1, with a tentative D call TRBD2 (6 bases). The CDR3 runs to 15 residues. V was trimmed by 6 bases and J by 7 bases, leaving 19 bases between them. CDR1 and CDR2 (germline): LNHDA, SQIVND (reference sequence). The CDR3 here is CASRVSGSSGNEQFF. CDR3 coding DNA: TGTGCCAGTAGAGTCAGTGGTAGCAGCGGGAATGAGCAGTTCTTC.

This clone turned up a few times. The V gene is TRBV7-6, the J gene TRBJ1-3, with 9 bases that match TRBD1. The V segment lost 1 base and the J segment 2 bases; nucleotides outside the gene matches: 3. The length of the CDR3 is 16 residues. Looked up from germline, CDR1 is SGHVS and CDR2 is FNYEAQ. The CDR3 coding sequence is TGTGCCAGCAGCTTAGGCGGGACAGGGACTGGAAACACCATATATTTT. It is translated as CASSLGGTGTGNTIYF.

The V and J genes are TRBV19 and TRBJ1-1; 7 bases align to TRBD1. The junction had 6 bases not matched to a gene; V was cut back by 4 bases and J by 1 base. Germline CDR1 and CDR2: LNHDA and SQIVND (reference sequence). The CDR3 is made up of 15 amino acids. This CDR3 reads CASSTRTGTNTEAFF. The CDR3 DNA sequence: TGTGCCAGTAGTACACGGACAGGAACGAACACTGAAGCTTTCTTT.

This chain links TRBV4-3 with TRBJ2-7, with 10 bases identical to TRBD2. J was trimmed by 4 bases and V by 4 bases; bases with no gene match: 7. The germline gives CDR1 LGHNA, CDR2 YSLEER. The CDR3 covers 15 residues. CDR3 DNA: TGCGCCAGCAGCCCAGGGTCGACTAGCGGGTACGAGCAGTACTTC. Residues: CASSPGSTSGYEQYF.

V is TRBV7-3 and J is TRBJ2-6; maybe TRBD2 (7 bases). Germline-derived CDR1 and CDR2 are SGHTA and FQGTGA. The length of the CDR3 is 19 residues. This CDR3 reads CARGHGHSGGLFGANVLTF. The CDR3 bases are TGTGCACGGGGACATGGACATTCGGGAGGTCTATTTGGGGCCAACGTCCTGACTTTC.

The chain has TRBV5-6 and TRBJ1-2; TRBD1 agrees at 11 bases. V was clipped by 4 bases and J by 5 bases; unmatched bases: 4. The CDR3 sequence is 14 residues long. Per germline, CDR1 SGHDT and CDR2 YYEEEE. Here the CDR3 DNA reads TGTGCCAGCAGCCCCGGGACAGGGGGTTATGGCTACACCTTC. Amino acids: CASSPGTGGYGYTF.

This clone is a singleton in its sample. The genes are TRBV2 and TRBJ2-2; 11 nucleotides align to TRBD2. Germline V lookup: CDR1 SNHLY, CDR2 FYNNEI. The junction had 6 bases not matched to a gene; V was cut back by 10 bases and J by 2 bases. The CDR3 is 15 residues long. The chain's CDR3 is CATRLAGFNTGELFF. CDR3 DNA sequence: TGTGCCACCAGACTAGCGGGGTTTAACACCGGGGAGCTGTTTTTT.

V usage is TRBV6-6 and J usage is TRBJ1-2; 7 bases agree with TRBD1. The ends lost 5 bases at V and 9 bases at J; junction bases unmatched: 12. The germline gives CDR1 MNHNY, CDR2 SVGAGI (reference sequence). The CDR3 spans 14 residues. The CDR3 protein is CASSLSGQLDSYTF. CDR3 sequence (DNA): TGTGCCAGCAGTCTCTCGGGACAGCTTGATAGCTACACCTTC.

V and J are TRBV15 and TRBJ2-7, with unresolved D. With 3 bases removed from V and 7 bases from J, the gap between germline ends came to 10 bases. CDR1 and CDR2 (germline): LNHNV, YYDKDF (reference sequence). The CDR3 has 12 residues. The CDR3 protein is CATSRADLEQYF. CDR3 nucleotides: TGTGCCACCAGCAGGGCCGATCTGGAGCAGTACTTC.

This chain links TRBV27 with TRBJ2-3; 9 positions agree with TRBD2. This CDR3 region has 18 residues. After removal of 4 bases from V and 2 bases from J, the junction contained 13 bases not matched to a gene. Germline CDR1 is MNHEY and CDR2 is SMNVEV (reference sequence). The CDR3 here is CASSSYQRLAAFTDTQYF. DNA for the CDR3: TGTGCCAGCAGTTCTTACCAACGACTAGCGGCTTTCACAGATACGCAGTATTTT.

The chain recombines TRBV28 with TRBJ2-5; D might be TRBD1 (6 bases). The CDR3 has 15 residues. Trimming shortened V by 6 bases and J by 5 bases, and 19 bases separated the two germline ends. The V gene's germline CDR1 is MDHEN and CDR2 SYDVKM. CDR3 residues: CASSIQGMGQETQYF. In DNA form, the CDR3 reads TGTGCCAGCAGCATACAGGGTATGGGGCAGGAGACCCAGTACTTC.

J is TRBJ1-2 and V is TRBV7-2; TRBD1 might be the D (5 bases). The ends were cut back, 1 base at V and 7 bases at J, with 19 bases in the middle. Per the germline V gene, CDR1 is SGHTA and CDR2 is FQGNSA. This CDR3 has 16 residues. CDR3 in amino acids: CASSLGAGNLLSGYTF. CDR3 DNA: TGTGCCAGCAGCTTAGGGGCAGGGAACCTCCTTAGTGGCTACACCTTC.

The chain carries TRBV30 and TRBJ1-6; D unclear. This CDR3 has 14 residues. V shed 2 bases and J shed 6 bases, with 11 bases lying between them. Looked up from germline, CDR1 is GTSNPN and CDR2 is SVGIG (reference sequence). The CDR3 protein is CAWSSAGVNSPLHF. In DNA, the CDR3 is TGTGCCTGGAGTAGCGCGGGAGTTAATTCACCCCTCCACTTT.

This clone has just one count. Here the CDR3 DNA reads TGCGCCAGCAGCTTAGGACTGGAGTGGGAGCAGTACTTC. Protein: CASSLGLEWEQYF. The genes are TRBV5-1 and TRBJ2-7, with D possibly TRBD2 on 5 matching bases. The CDR3 extends over 13 amino acids. Germline CDR1 and CDR2: SGHRS and YFSETQ. With 2 bases removed from V and 7 bases from J, the gap between germline ends came to 13 bases.